This TCR beta chain was profiled in a study of breast tumors, draining lymph nodes, adjacent tissues. TCRdb re-called the multiplex PCR reads with MiXCR, one entry per CDR3 protein. The sample has more than 100,000 distinct CDR3 sequences, under 25% seen once. With respect to this clonotype: What it recognizes is unknown. This could be a read error, since a much larger clone is one nucleotide away.

Samples came from axillary lymph nodes draining the breast cancer. Overall study findings and caveats: The data were judged consistent with most tumor T cells coming from lymph node and expanding in tumor. Compared with basal-like, luminal-like tumors shared significantly more repertoire with nontumor tissue.

Germline CDR1 is KGHSH and CDR2 is LQKENI. This CDR3 has 15 residues. V gene TRBV18 combines with J gene TRBJ2-1; a possible D gene is TRBD2 (5 bases). This receptor was taken from a female donor with breast cancer. Some clones in this sample may be carry-over from other donors' samples. The sequencing input was axillary lymph node tissue. The CDR3 sequence: CASSLEITGYNEQLF. The CDR3 DNA reads TGTGCCAGCTCACTAGAGATAACGGGATACAATGAGCAGCTCTTC.